The clone carrying this T cell receptor beta chain was detected ten times or more. Its specificity is not known. The data stem from a study of blood T cells in healthy people across ages. Findings and caveats of the study: As age increased, TCR beta diversity per million T cells fell in a roughly linear fashion.

At least 7 million PBMCs were isolated per sample. Germline V CDR1 and CDR2: ENHRY, SYGVKD. The V gene end was trimmed by 10 bases and the J gene end by 2 bases; junction bases not matched to a gene: 3. The CDR3 totals 13 residues. The second PCR ran roughly 7 to 12 cycles with a sample-barcoded 5' primer and J-beta primers. TCRdb recomputed calls from the 5' RACE reads with MiXCR, one row per CDR3 protein. The table has 1.5 million to 2 million distinct CDR3 sequences, roughly 27% seen once. The J gene is TRBJ2-1, the V gene TRBV10-3, with 9 bases that match TRBD2. The specimen sequenced was blood. This TCR came from a woman aged 25 to 39 in good health. CDR3 protein: CATSGATYNEQFF. The CDR3 DNA reads as TGTGCCACTAGCGGGGCTACCTACAATGAGCAGTTCTTC.